These T cell receptor beta chains were read from a single sample in a study of metastatic and nonmetastatic thyroid tumors. Through MiXCR, TCRdb re-clonotyped the PCR reads. The data hold more than 5,500 clones, with 15% to 20% observed a single time. The sequencing sample was made of adjacent normal tissue. The source is a male donor with papillary thyroid cancer or a benign thyroid nodule (not recorded which). Some clones in this sample may be carry-over from other donors' samples. The CDR3 runs from the conserved cysteine through the conserved F or W. A D gene is named only where the DNA matches it firmly. Not all rows give a size; the values are once, few, many and, for expanded clones, a class.

clone size	V gene	D gene	J gene	CDR3 DNA	CDR3 protein
few	TRBV5-1	TRBD2	TRBJ2-5	TGCGCCAGCAGCTTGGCCTTGACTAGCGGAGAGACCCAGTACTTC	CASSLALTSGETQYF
large	TRBV12-3/TRBV12-4	NA	TRBJ1-5	TGTGCCAGCAGTTTAGCTCCCAATCAGCCCCAGCATTTT	CASSLAPNQPQHF
few	TRBV6-1	NA	TRBJ1-3	TGTGCCAGCAGTGAATATAGGGTAGGGCGAAACACCATATATTTT	CASSEYRVGRNTIYF
many	TRBV6-1	TRBD1	TRBJ1-1	TGTGCCAGCAGTGAATGGGACAGGGTCACTGAAGCTTTCTTT	CASSEWDRVTEAFF
few	TRBV5-1	TRBD1	TRBJ1-6	TGCGCCAGCAGCCCCGGGGGGACAGGGGATTCACCCCTCCACTTT	CASSPGGTGDSPLHF
few	TRBV28	NA	TRBJ1-2	TGTGCCAGCAGGGCCTGGGGGGAGGGCTACACCTTC	CASRAWGEGYTF
few	TRBV10-3	NA	TRBJ1-1	TGTGCCATCATGACGACAGCCAACACTGAAGCTTTCTTT	CAIMTTANTEAFF
NA	TRBV19	NA	TRBJ2-5	TGTGCCAGTAGTACAGACGCTGGATGGGGGGAGACCCAGTACTTC	CASSTDAGWGETQYF
many	TRBV7-9	TRBD1	TRBJ2-5	TGTGCCAGCAGCTCAGGGGGGACCCAGTACTTC	CASSSGGTQYF
few	TRBV11-1	NA	TRBJ1-1	TGTGCCAGCAGTCCCACAGGGTATACTGAAGCTTTCTTT	CASSPTGYTEAFF
few	TRBV14	NA	TRBJ2-1	TGTGCCAGCAGCTCCCTAGCTAACAATGAGCAGTTCTTC	CASSSLANNEQFF
NA	TRBV11-3	NA	TRBJ2-3	TGTGCCAGCAGCTTCCTGGCAGATACGCAGTATTTT	CASSFLADTQYF
NA	TRBV6-5	NA	TRBJ2-2	TGTGCCAGCAGTTACTCCACTAGGCCCGGGGAGCTGTTTTTT	CASSYSTRPGELFF
few	TRBV10-2	NA	TRBJ1-1	TGCGCCAGCAGTGACACAGGCCCGAACACTGAAGCTTTCTTT	CASSDTGPNTEAFF
large	TRBV6-2/TRBV6-3	NA	TRBJ1-6	TGTGCCAGCAGGAATGGCGGGGGCGCGTATTCACCCCTCCACTTT	CASRNGGGAYSPLHF
few	TRBV27	TRBD2	TRBJ2-1	TGTGCCAGCAGTTTAGGGACTAGCGGGGGCAATGAGCAGTTCTTC	CASSLGTSGGNEQFF
NA	TRBV20-1	TRBD2	TRBJ2-3	TGCAGTTCGAATGGACTAGCGGGAGTGAGAGATACGCAGTATTTT	CSSNGLAGVRDTQYF
few	TRBV15	NA	TRBJ1-2	TGTGCCACCAGCAGCACCGGATCCCGCTATGGCTACACCTTC	CATSSTGSRYGYTF
NA	TRBV6-1	NA	TRBJ2-1	TGTGCCAGCAGTGAACTGGGACCTAGCTCCTACAATGAGCAGTTCTTC	CASSELGPSSYNEQFF
NA	TRBV6-1	NA	TRBJ2-2	TGTGCCAGCAGCCCTCCCCGCGGCGCTGGCGGGGAGCTGTTTTTT	CASSPPRGAGGELFF
NA	TRBV2	NA	TRBJ1-6	TGTGCCAGCAGTGGTGGAATTAGGGACTCACCCCTCCACTTT	CASSGGIRDSPLHF
NA	TRBV7-9	NA	TRBJ1-2	TGTGCCAGCAGCTCCGGGGTGGGGATGGGCTATGGCTACACCTTC	CASSSGVGMGYGYTF
NA	TRBV7-8	TRBD2	TRBJ2-1	TGTGCCAGCAGCGGCCAGACTAGCGTAAGCTCCTACAATGAGCAGTTCTTC	CASSGQTSVSSYNEQFF
NA	TRBV27	NA	TRBJ2-7	TGTGCCAGCAGTTCGGTAGACAGGACCCACGAGCAGTACTTC	CASSSVDRTHEQYF
medium-sized	TRBV5-1	NA	TRBJ2-7	TGCGCCAGCAGCTTAACAGCCGAGGTCTACGAGCAGTACTTC	CASSLTAEVYEQYF
few	TRBV7-9	TRBD1	TRBJ1-3	TGTGCCAGCAGCCGTGGGACAGCTGGAAACACCATATATTTT	CASSRGTAGNTIYF
medium-sized	TRBV28	NA	TRBJ1-5	TGTGCCAGCACCTTTGACGGACAGCCCCAGCATTTT	CASTFDGQPQHF
NA	TRBV5-4	NA	TRBJ1-2	TGTGCCAGCAGCTTGCGAGGGGCGCGGGAGGAGGGCTACACCTTC	CASSLRGAREEGYTF
few	TRBV10-1	NA	TRBJ2-5	TGCGCCAGCAGTGGAGGGGGGACCCAGTACTTC	CASSGGGTQYF
NA	TRBV6-2/TRBV6-3	TRBD2	TRBJ2-1	TGTGCCAGCAGTCGGGGGGGCGTTGAGCAGTTCTTC	CASSRGGVEQFF
NA	TRBV2	TRBD2	TRBJ2-7	TGTGCCAGCAGTGAAGGACTAGCGGGAGCGAACGAGCAGTACTTC	CASSEGLAGANEQYF
NA	TRBV7-9	NA	TRBJ1-4	TGTGCCAGCAGCGATAGAGCCAATAATGAAAAACTGTTTTTT	CASSDRANNEKLFF
medium-sized	TRBV19	NA	TRBJ1-5	TGTGCCAGTAGTATAGACCTGTTTCGGCAGCCCCAGCATTTT	CASSIDLFRQPQHF
many	TRBV6-1	NA	TRBJ1-2	TGTGCCAGCAGTAAGGGACGGCTCTATGGCTACACCTTC	CASSKGRLYGYTF
NA	TRBV3-1	NA	TRBJ2-7	TGTGCCAGCAGCCCGGCTACGGGGGGCGGGGACGAGCAGTACTTC	CASSPATGGGDEQYF
NA	TRBV20-1	TRBD1	TRBJ2-3	TGCAGTGCTGTGGACAGGGGAGGAGATACGCAGTATTTT	CSAVDRGGDTQYF
few	TRBV7-8	NA	TRBJ2-7	TGTGCCAGCAGCCGGGGGTACGAGCAGTACTTC	CASSRGYEQYF
NA	TRBV10-3	TRBD1	TRBJ2-7	TGTGCCATCAGTGAGGGGGACAGGGGACACGAGCAGTACTTC	CAISEGDRGHEQYF
few	TRBV30	NA	TRBJ1-2	TGTGCCTGGTTCGTGGCCCCCTATGGCTACACCTTC	CAWFVAPYGYTF
NA	TRBV6-5	TRBD1	TRBJ1-5	TGTGCCAGCAGTTACTCACAGGGGGGCCCCCAGCATTTT	CASSYSQGGPQHF
medium-sized	TRBV27	NA	TRBJ2-1	TGTGCCAGCAGCGCCTTGACTAAATTCTACAATGAGCAGTTCTTC	CASSALTKFYNEQFF
NA	TRBV7-2	TRBD2	TRBJ2-7	TGTGCCAGCAGCTCTCTTAGCGGGGGGGCCTACGAGCAGTACTTC	CASSSLSGGAYEQYF
NA	TRBV12-3/TRBV12-4	NA	TRBJ2-2	TGTGCCAGCAGTTTGTGGGGGAGGGGGCTGCTGGCGAACACCGGGGAGCTGTTTTTT	CASSLWGRGLLANTGELFF
few	TRBV12-3/TRBV12-4	NA	TRBJ2-5	TGTGCCAGCACCCGACGGGGGCCCCAGTACTTC	CASTRRGPQYF
NA	TRBV28	TRBD1	TRBJ1-4	TGTGCCAGCAGTCAACGACAGGGGGCAGTGGGTGAAAAACTGTTTTTT	CASSQRQGAVGEKLFF
NA	TRBV7-9	NA	TRBJ2-5	TGTGCCAGCAGCAATCAAGAGACCCAGTACTTC	CASSNQETQYF
NA	TRBV6-1	TRBD2	TRBJ2-2	TGTGCCAGCAAGACTAGCGGAAACACCGGGGAGCTGTTTTTT	CASKTSGNTGELFF
NA	TRBV6-2/TRBV6-3	TRBD2	TRBJ2-1	TGTGCCAGCAGGCAAAGAGCGGCTAGCGGAAACAATGAGCAGTTCTTC	CASRQRAASGNNEQFF
few	TRBV6-2/TRBV6-3	NA	TRBJ1-5	TGTGCCAGCAGTCCACTCCATCTGGTTACAGGTCCAGCTTGGTGGCCCCAGCATTTT	CASSPLHLVTGPAWWPQHF
many	TRBV2	TRBD2	TRBJ2-3	TGTGCCAGCAGTGAACGGGCGGGAGGGGTTCTAGCCACAGATACGCAGTATTTT	CASSERAGGVLATDTQYF
medium-sized	TRBV3-1	NA	TRBJ2-7	TGTGCCAGCAGCCAAGATTTAGATTTCTACGAGCAGTACTTC	CASSQDLDFYEQYF
many	TRBV18	TRBD2	TRBJ2-7	TGTGCCAGCTCTCCAGGGGCTGGGAGCGGGGGCTACGAGCAGTACTTC	CASSPGAGSGGYEQYF
large	TRBV28	NA	TRBJ2-7	TGTGCCAGCAGTTTCCCTTTTTACGAGCAGTACTTC	CASSFPFYEQYF
many	TRBV3-1	NA	TRBJ1-6	TGTGCCAGCAGCCAAGGGACCGTCTGGAGGAATAATTCACCCCTCCACTTT	CASSQGTVWRNNSPLHF
few	TRBV29-1	NA	TRBJ2-7	TGCATCGTCCTCCTAGGCTACGAGCAGTACTTC	CIVLLGYEQYF
NA	TRBV12-3/TRBV12-4	NA	TRBJ2-3	TGTGCCAGCAGTTTAAGCGAAGCAGATACGCAGTATTTT	CASSLSEADTQYF
few	TRBV6-5	TRBD1	TRBJ1-6	TGTGCCAGCAGGGGTGACAGGGGGCAGTTCTTTTATAATTCACCCCTCCACTTT	CASRGDRGQFFYNSPLHF